These 19 T cell receptor beta chains came from one sample sequenced in a study of cytomegalovirus exposure and HLA in healthy donors listed by TCRdb under 2017. Libraries were made using the immunoSEQ multiplex PCR assay. A mixture of 60 forward primers for TCR Vbeta segments and 13 reverse primers for TCR Jbeta segments was used in the multiplex PCR. TCRdb's version of the immuneACCESS table is confined to in-frame rearrangements and falls short of the full clone set. An unresolved V gene accounts for under half of the shortfall where checked; the remainder is of unknown origin. The table for this sample lists under 200,000 clones; around 80% of them were counted only once. Of the sample, over 1.2% is held by the ten largest clones. Sequenced material: PBMCs. These receptors were taken from a girl between 5 and 17 years old in good health and CMV-seropositive.

The J gene is TRBJ2-5, the V gene TRBV9, with D uncertain. The J call may be incorrect, as the DNA end agrees better with TRBJ2-7. In germline, CDR1 is SGDLS, CDR2 YYNGEE. This CDR3 has 15 residues. In DNA, the CDR3 is TGTGCCAGCAGCACTGATGCGGCCTCCTCCTACGAGCAGTACTTC. Amino acids: CASSTDAASSYEQYF.

This chain joins TRBV14 and TRBJ2-2; D gene ambiguous. The V gene lost 4 bases and the J gene lost 7 bases, with 7 bases spanning the gap. Germline V gene data show CDR1 as SGHDN and CDR2 as FVKESK. The CDR3 extends over 12 amino acids. CDR3 bases: TGTGCCAGCAGCCTTTCGAGCGGGGAGCTGTTTTTT. Protein: CASSLSSGELFF.

The rearrangement joins TRBV28 to TRBJ1-5; the match to TRBD1 covers 11 bases. With 4 bases clipped from V and 5 bases from J, the junction kept 4 bases outside the gene matches. The CDR3 loop spans 15 amino acids. Per germline, CDR1 MDHEN and CDR2 SYDVKM. CDR3 nucleotide sequence: TGTGCCAGCAGTTGGACGGGACAGGGGGATCAGCCCCAGCATTTT. This gives the protein CASSWTGQGDQPQHF.

The rearrangement joins TRBV11-2 to TRBJ2-7; 8 nucleotides align to TRBD1. Germline V CDR1 and CDR2: SGHAT, FQNNGV. J was trimmed by 4 bases and V by 4 bases; bases with no gene match: 12. The CDR3 contains 16 residues. The CDR3 DNA reads as TGTGCCAGCAGCTCAATAACAGGGGGTAATTTATACGAGCAGTACTTC. This sequence encodes CASSSITGGNLYEQYF.

Worth noting for this clone: The junction shows a germline mismatch at one end, possibly a read error. The chain carries TRBV2 and TRBJ1-4; no firm D call. The V gene's germline CDR1 is SNHLY and CDR2 FYNNEI. This CDR3 comprises 12 residues. The CDR3: CASSVEGKNLFF. The CDR3 DNA is TGTGCCAGCAGTGTAGAGGGAAAAAACCTGTTTTTT.

The chain couples TRBV15 to TRBJ2-1; 7 nucleotides line up with TRBD1. J gave up 4 bases and V 3 bases, and 9 bases lay outside the gene matches. The CDR3 spans 16 residues. The V gene's germline CDR1 is LNHNV and CDR2 YYDKDF (reference sequence). The CDR3 here is CATSSLDRVLYNEQFF. CDR3 sequence (DNA): TGTGCCACCAGCAGCCTAGACAGGGTGTTGTACAATGAGCAGTTCTTC.

The rearrangement uses TRBV6-5 and TRBJ1-2; 10 bases are a match to TRBD1. Germline V lookup: CDR1 MNHEY, CDR2 SVGAGI. CDR3 length: 16 residues. V lost 2 bases, J lost 3 bases, and 6 bases stayed unmatched. This CDR3 reads CASSYARQGAYYGYTF. The CDR3 DNA sequence: TGTGCCAGCAGTTACGCTCGACAGGGGGCCTACTATGGCTACACCTTC.

This clone was counted only a few times. The chain combines TRBV25-1 with TRBJ2-2; the match to TRBD2 covers 13 bases. This CDR3 contains 18 residues. V was pared by 4 bases and J by 6 bases, with 11 bases of the junction left unmatched. The germline gives CDR1 MGHDK, CDR2 SYGVNS. The CDR3 spells CASSGRTSGSRPPGELFF. CDR3 nucleotide sequence: TGTGCCAGCAGTGGACGGACTAGCGGGAGTCGTCCCCCCGGGGAGCTGTTTTTT.

V and J are TRBV2 and TRBJ2-7, with TRBD1 as a possible D gene (5 bases). The CDR3 totals 12 residues. The germline CDR1 and CDR2 sequences are SNHLY and FYNNEI. V dropped 2 bases and J dropped 3 bases, with 5 bases sitting between them. DNA for the CDR3: TGTGCCAGCAGTGAAAGGGGCTACGAGCAGTACTTC. It translates to CASSERGYEQYF.

The chain couples TRBV28 to TRBJ1-5, with TRBD1 as a possible D gene (6 bases). The germline V gene has CDR1 MDHEN and CDR2 SYDVKM. V lost 4 bases to trimming and J lost 2 bases, with 15 bases between them. The CDR3 loop spans 16 amino acids. The CDR3, as DNA: TGTGCCAGCAGTTCCAACAGGGCGGCGGGCAATCAGCCCCAGCATTTT. It translates to CASSSNRAAGNQPQHF. Full variable domain (missing parts from reference TRBV28 and TRBJ1-5): DVKVTQSSRYLVKRTGEKVFLECVQDMDHENMFWYRQDPGLGLRLIYFSYDVKMKEKGDIPEGYSVSREKKERFSLILESASTNQTSMYLCASSSNRAAGNQPQHFGDGTRLSIL.

The chain couples TRBV28 to TRBJ1-2; 9 nucleotides agree with TRBD1. V trimming: 4 bases; J trimming: 0 bases; junction bases outside the gene matches: 9. Germline assignment: CDR1 MDHEN and CDR2 SYDVKM. The CDR3 is 17 amino acids. For the CDR3, the DNA is TGTGCCAGCAGTTCCCGGGACAGGGCTATAGCTAACTATGGCTACACCTTC. Translation gives CASSSRDRAIANYGYTF.

The chain couples TRBV27 to TRBJ2-7, with D perhaps TRBD2 (6 bases). The CDR3 covers 15 residues. Trimming took 5 bases from V and 3 from J, leaving 17 bases between them. The germline V gene encodes CDR1 MNHEY and CDR2 SMNVEV (reference sequence). CDR3 protein: CASSTLGTGDYEQYF. The CDR3 nucleotides are TGTGCCAGCAGTACACTCGGCACGGGGGACTACGAGCAGTACTTC.

V gene TRBV28 combines with J gene TRBJ1-1, with 10 positions matching TRBD1. Germline V gene lookup returns CDR1 MDHEN and CDR2 SYDVKM. V dropped 3 bases and J dropped 6; count of bases not matched to a gene: 1. CDR3 length: 13 residues. The CDR3 region has the DNA TGTGCCAGCAGTTTGGGGACAGGGGCTGAAGCTTTCTTT. Amino acids: CASSLGTGAEAFF. The variable domain in full, completed from reference TRBV28 and TRBJ1-1, reads DVKVTQSSRYLVKRTGEKVFLECVQDMDHENMFWYRQDPGLGLRLIYFSYDVKMKEKGDIPEGYSVSREKKERFSLILESASTNQTSMYLCASSLGTGAEAFFGQGTRLTVV.

The chain has TRBV5-4 and TRBJ2-2, with D perhaps matching TRBD1 (5 bases). The germline V gene encodes CDR1 SGHNT and CDR2 YYREEE (reference sequence). The CDR3 totals 17 residues. Between the trimmed V and J ends, which lost 4 bases and 1 base, there was a span of 17 bases. The CDR3 region is CASSLGADLVNTGELFF. The CDR3 region has the DNA TGTGCCAGCAGCCTTGGGGCTGACCTAGTGAACACCGGGGAGCTGTTTTTT.

The J gene is TRBJ2-1, the V gene TRBV10-3, with TRBD2 identical over 14 bases. This CDR3 is built from 17 residues. Germline V lookup: CDR1 ENHRY, CDR2 SYGVKD. V lost 6 bases and J lost 8; bases outside the gene matches: 12. The CDR3 region has the DNA TGTGCCATCAGCCCAATCAAGGGACTAGCGGGAGCCGATGAGCAGTTCTTC. It specifies CAISPIKGLAGADEQFF.

This clone came up once. The chain carries TRBV6-5 and TRBJ2-2; possibly TRBD1 for D (5 bases). V shed 1 base and J shed 3 bases, with 9 bases lying between them. The CDR3 is 15 residues long. CDR1 is MNHEY, CDR2 SVGAGI, per germline. CDR3 DNA sequence: TGTGCCAGCAGTTACTTAGGGGCGGACACCGGGGAGCTGTTTTTT. Protein product: CASSYLGADTGELFF.

V gene TRBV4-3 combines with J gene TRBJ1-3, with TRBD1 as a possible D gene (5 bases). V was cut by 0 bases and J by 8 bases, with 14 bases left in between. The germline gives CDR1 LGHNA, CDR2 YSLEER. CDR3 size: 15 residues. CDR3: CASSQDRQGGYTIYF. DNA of the CDR3: TGCGCCAGCAGCCAAGATCGGCAGGGCGGATACACCATATATTTT.

The chain has TRBV7-6 and TRBJ2-7; a possible D gene is TRBD1 (5 bases). The CDR3 has 13 amino acids. Germline CDR1 reads SGHVS; CDR2 reads FNYEAQ. Trimming removed 4 bases from V and 3 bases from J, with 10 bases in between. The CDR3, as DNA: TGTGCCAGCAGCTATCGCCAGGGCTACGAGCAGTACTTC. Translation: CASSYRQGYEQYF.

The chain carries TRBV7-9 and TRBJ1-5; possibly TRBD1 for D (5 bases). V dropped 5 bases and J dropped 5 bases, with 13 bases sitting between them. From germline, CDR1 is SEHNR and CDR2 FQNEAQ (reference sequence). This CDR3 is built from 14 residues. CDR3 sequence reads: CASSIQGWDQPQHF. The CDR3 DNA reads TGTGCCAGCAGCATCCAGGGATGGGATCAGCCCCAGCATTTT.